One and the same sample provided the 3 T cell receptor beta chains below, sequenced in a study of T cell changes during pregnancy in multiple sclerosis (dated 2019 in TCRdb). Libraries were made using the immunoSEQ multiplex PCR assay. Held by TCRdb, this immuneACCESS table contains in-frame sequences only and omits some clones. Under half of the omission traces to an unresolved V gene where checked; the cause of the rest is unknown. The table for this sample lists roughly 83,000 clones; around 93% of them were counted only once. The biggest ten clones account for around 3.4% of the sample. This material consisted of PBMCs, taken in the first trimester of pregnancy. The receptor set was obtained from a female donor in good health, serving as a control in a pregnancy study. Some clones in this sample may be carry-over from other donors' samples.

This clone was found once. The rearrangement uses TRBV30 and TRBJ2-3; possibly TRBD1 for D (5 bases). Trimming shortened V by 3 bases and J by 5 bases, and 18 bases separated the two germline ends. The germline CDR1 and CDR2 sequences are GTSNPN and SVGIG (reference sequence). The CDR3 consists of 15 residues. DNA of the CDR3: TGTGCCTGGAGAGTCGGGCCCGGAACAGGAGATACGCAGTATTTT. This codes for CAWRVGPGTGDTQYF.

This clone appeared once. The rearrangement links TRBV7-2 to TRBJ2-3, with TRBD1 matching 8 bases. CDR1 is SGHTA and CDR2 is FQGNSA in the germline V gene. There are 14 residues in the CDR3. V gave up 6 bases and J gave up 6 bases; unmatched junction bases: 8. In nucleotides, the CDR3 is TGTGCCAGCAGTTTTGGACAGGGCAGGGATACGCAGTATTTT. It specifies CASSFGQGRDTQYF.

This chain links TRBV7-8 with TRBJ2-2; D gene ambiguous. With 5 bases removed from V and 2 bases from J, the gap between germline ends came to 9 bases. Germline V gives CDR1 SGHVS, CDR2 FQNEAQ. The CDR3 has 14 amino acids. CDR3 in DNA: TGTGCCAGCAGCCGCCGGGTTAACACCGGGGAGCTGTTTTTT. It yields the protein CASSRRVNTGELFF.